This entry is about one T cell receptor (beta chain). This clone has just one count. Its specific antigen is unknown. No clone much larger than this one lies a single base away; base qualities are absent. The sample belongs to a study of immune evolution from preneoplasia to lung adenocarcinoma (dated by TCRdb to 2020 to 2022). Concerning the study at large: Immune contexture across lung adenocarcinoma precursors and invasive adenocarcinoma was profiled using immune gene expression, TCR sequencing and multiplex immunofluorescence. Resected precursor lesions (AAH, AIS, MIA) and invasive adenocarcinomas were compared against paired morphologically normal lung tissue. Sample size was based on specimen availability rather than a prior power calculation. The immune data were integrated with whole exome sequencing and methylation data obtained from the same cohort of nodules. The overall cohort was made up of more than 40 patients with pulmonary nodules who had surgical resection. A total of more than 40 patients contributed TCR sequencing data. According to the study, 80 to 130 samples were used for TCR sequencing. POLYSOLVER was used to infer Class I HLA alleles from exome data, and LOHHLA was used to detect allele-specific HLA loss.

The immunoSEQ hsTCRbeta Kit was used to sequence TCR beta CDR3 regions from DNA. The original methods were these. TCR sequencing data were analysed with the ImmunoSEQ Analyzer. T cell clonality was defined as 1 minus Pielou's evenness, calculated on productive rearrangements. To measure T cell diversity, the inverse Simpson index was applied to productive templates. T cell density was defined as TCR beta template counts normalized to usable DNA, with usable DNA estimated by amplifying and sequencing housekeeping genes. TCR metrics were compared across histologic stages using two-sided Kruskal-Wallis tests. Not all clones reach the TCRdb copy of this immuneACCESS table, which keeps in-frame sequences only. Checked studies attribute under half of the gap to unresolved V genes and leave the rest unexplained. The V and J calls and the clone size are those of that table, but D and trimming were determined from the DNA. For this sample there are about 5,000 clones; roughly four fifths appear just once. The ten largest clones take up roughly 10% of the sample.

Resection was performed on patients in Japan or China between about 2013 and 2018. Two lung cancer pathologists independently confirmed the histologic diagnosis of each case on H&E slides. The AllPrep DNA/RNA FFPE Kit was used to isolate DNA from FFPE tissue. What the authors observed across the whole study: Normal lung had the highest top T cell clone frequencies, and these frequencies appeared to fall progressively from AAH through AIS, MIA and invasive adenocarcinoma. Because every patient came from Japan and China, how well the results apply to Western populations was uncertain. Findings were based on association rather than direct causation; larger cohorts with long-term follow-up and longitudinal biopsies were deemed needed. The highest clonality was observed in normal lung, whereas higher T cell density and diversity but lower clonality appeared to be present in later-stage lesions.

The CDR3 measures 14 amino acids from cysteine to phenylalanine. Only the CDR3 part of the read is kept: 42 bases, read in frame from the first base. V was cut back by 5 bases and J by 0 bases, leaving a gap of 10 bases between them. Via the germline V gene (reference sequence), CDR1 is GTSNPN and CDR2 SVGIG. The chain is encoded by TRBV30 joined to TRBJ1-4; the D region possibly corresponds to TRBD1 (5 bases align). The receptor was isolated from a donor of 70 years or more with lung adenocarcinoma. Specimen: FFPE adjacent normal lung tissue. The CDR3 protein is CAWGSGTTNEKLFF. The DNA sequence reads TGTGCCTGGGGGTCAGGGACAACTAATGAAAAACTGTTTTTT.